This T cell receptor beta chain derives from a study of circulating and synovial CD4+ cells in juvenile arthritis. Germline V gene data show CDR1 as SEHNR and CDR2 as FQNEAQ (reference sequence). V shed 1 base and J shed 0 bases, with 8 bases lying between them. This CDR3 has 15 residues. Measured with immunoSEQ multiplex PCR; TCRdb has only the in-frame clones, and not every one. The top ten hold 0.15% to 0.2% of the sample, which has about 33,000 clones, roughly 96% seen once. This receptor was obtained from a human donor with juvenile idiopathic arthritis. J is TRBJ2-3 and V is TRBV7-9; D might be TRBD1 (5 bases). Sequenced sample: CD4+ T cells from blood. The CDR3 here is CASSLGQLSTDTQYF. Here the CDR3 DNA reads TGTGCCAGCAGCTTAGGACAGTTGAGCACAGATACGCAGTATTTT.